This T cell receptor beta chain emerged from a study of cytomegalovirus exposure and HLA in healthy donors. Whole-study findings and limits: Some TCR beta chains (around 180 of them) were listed as cytomegalovirus-associated.

The CDR3 sequence is 14 residues long. The V gene's germline CDR1 is SGHTA and CDR2 FQGNSA. Deletions cut 8 bases from V and 0 bases from J, with 13 bases between. Concerning this clone itself: The antigen remains undetermined.

60 Vbeta and 13 Jbeta primers were used in PCR. TCRdb keeps only in-frame clones here, not all; method: immunoSEQ multiplex PCR. This repertoire shows approximately 210,000 clones, approximately 80% found once; its top ten account for around 9.6%. The sequence was obtained from a woman in her 50s in good health and CMV-seropositive. The chain carries TRBV7-2 and TRBJ1-1; TRBD1 is a possible D gene (6 bases). Sequenced input: PBMCs. In DNA form, the CDR3 reads TGTGCCAGCTCTCGAACAGGGATGAACACTGAAGCTTTCTTT. Protein: CASSRTGMNTEAFF.